These T cell receptor beta chains were read from a single sample in a study of PD-1 blockade in classical Hodgkin lymphoma. Only in-frame clones appear in the TCRdb table, and some are missing; sequencing was by immunoSEQ multiplex PCR. The data hold tens of thousands of clones, with 80% to 90% observed a single time. Sequenced here: peripheral blood mononuclear cells (PBMCs), sampled at baseline. The receptors stem from a human donor with classical Hodgkin lymphoma. CDR3s include the opening cysteine and the closing phenylalanine or tryptophan. The D gene is left open where the match is weak. For some rows the clone size is stated as once, few or many, or as a class when expanded; others skip it.

V gene: TRBV21-1; clone size: once; D gene: .; J gene: TRBJ2-7; CDR3 DNA: TGTGCCAGGACCGACCGGGACAGGGGATCCTACGAGCAGTACTTC; CDR3 protein: CARTDRDRGSYEQYF
V gene: TRBV19; clone size: .; D gene: TRBD1; J gene: TRBJ1-2; CDR3 DNA: TGTGCCGCCGCCCTAGGGGACAGGGGCTATGGCTACACCTTC; CDR3 protein: CAAALGDRGYGYTF
V gene: TRBV14; clone size: .; D gene: .; J gene: TRBJ2-7; CDR3 DNA: TGTGCCAGCAGCCAGTTCTGGCCACCCGAGCAGTACTTC; CDR3 protein: CASSQFWPPEQYF
V gene: TRBV6-1; clone size: .; D gene: .; J gene: TRBJ1-1; CDR3 DNA: TGTGCCAGCAGTGGTCTGGGCGTGGACACTGAAGCTTTCTTT; CDR3 protein: CASSGLGVDTEAFF
V gene: TRBV5-1; clone size: .; D gene: .; J gene: TRBJ2-2; CDR3 DNA: TGCGCCAGCAGCACGGGCCAAGGGAACACCGGGGAGCTGTTTTTT; CDR3 protein: CASSTGQGNTGELFF
V gene: TRBV9; clone size: once; D gene: .; J gene: TRBJ1-1; CDR3 DNA: TGTGCCAGCAGCTTAAGGGCCCTCGGGGACACTGAAGCTTTCTTT; CDR3 protein: CASSLRALGDTEAFF
V gene: TRBV5-1; clone size: few; D gene: .; J gene: TRBJ2-7; CDR3 DNA: TGCGCCAGCAGCTTGGGCGCTAGCTCGGGCGCGTACTTC; CDR3 protein: CASSLGASSGAYF
V gene: TRBV4-1; clone size: .; D gene: .; J gene: TRBJ2-1; CDR3 DNA: TGCGCCAGCAGCCAAGTTCCCAGTCCATACAATGAGCAGTTCTTC; CDR3 protein: CASSQVPSPYNEQFF
V gene: TRBV7-6; clone size: .; D gene: .; J gene: TRBJ1-1; CDR3 DNA: TGTGCCAGCAGCTTAGGCGGGTCGCTCTCGAACACTGAAGCTTTCTTT; CDR3 protein: CASSLGGSLSNTEAFF
V gene: TRBV13; clone size: .; D gene: TRBD1; J gene: TRBJ1-2; CDR3 DNA: TGTGCCAGCAGCTTAGGGAGGGGGCTCGCAATCGGAGTGCATGGCTACACCTTC; CDR3 protein: CASSLGRGLAIGVHGYTF
V gene: TRBV2; clone size: .; D gene: .; J gene: TRBJ2-3; CDR3 DNA: TGTGCCAGCCTGCGGGGCCCAGATACGCAGTATTTT; CDR3 protein: CASLRGPDTQYF
V gene: TRBV6-5; clone size: .; D gene: .; J gene: TRBJ2-5; CDR3 DNA: TGTGCCAGCACAACCCCAGGGAAAGAGACCCAGTACTTC; CDR3 protein: CASTTPGKETQYF
V gene: TRBV5-4; clone size: .; D gene: TRBD1; J gene: TRBJ2-2; CDR3 DNA: TGTGCCAGCAGCTTGGGGACAGGGACCACCGGGGAGCTGTTTTTT; CDR3 protein: CASSLGTGTTGELFF
V gene: TRBV5-6; clone size: once; D gene: .; J gene: TRBJ2-5; CDR3 DNA: TGTGCCAGCAGCTTTCTCTCAAAAGAGACCCAGTACTTC; CDR3 protein: CASSFLSKETQYF
V gene: TRBV30; clone size: .; D gene: TRBD2; J gene: TRBJ2-1; CDR3 DNA: TGTGCCTGGAGCAATACCACGGGGGGGGTTTACAATGAGCAGTTCTTC; CDR3 protein: CAWSNTTGGVYNEQFF
V gene: TRBV6-1; clone size: .; D gene: .; J gene: TRBJ1-1; CDR3 DNA: TGTGCCAGCAGTCCCATAGGCGGGCGCGGTGAAGCTTTCTTT; CDR3 protein: CASSPIGGRGEAFF
V gene: TRBV30; clone size: .; D gene: .; J gene: TRBJ1-6; CDR3 DNA: TGTGCCTGGAGCCTGGACAGCTATAATTCACCCCTCCACTTT; CDR3 protein: CAWSLDSYNSPLHF
V gene: TRBV28; clone size: .; D gene: .; J gene: TRBJ1-4; CDR3 DNA: TGTGCCAGCAGTCTGAGCCGTTGGGGTTCGACTAATGAAAAACTGTTTTTT; CDR3 protein: CASSLSRWGSTNEKLFF
V gene: TRBV6-6; clone size: .; D gene: TRBD1; J gene: TRBJ1-2; CDR3 DNA: TGTGCCAGCACTAATTTAGGGACAGCCCTGGGCGGCTACACCTTC; CDR3 protein: CASTNLGTALGGYTF